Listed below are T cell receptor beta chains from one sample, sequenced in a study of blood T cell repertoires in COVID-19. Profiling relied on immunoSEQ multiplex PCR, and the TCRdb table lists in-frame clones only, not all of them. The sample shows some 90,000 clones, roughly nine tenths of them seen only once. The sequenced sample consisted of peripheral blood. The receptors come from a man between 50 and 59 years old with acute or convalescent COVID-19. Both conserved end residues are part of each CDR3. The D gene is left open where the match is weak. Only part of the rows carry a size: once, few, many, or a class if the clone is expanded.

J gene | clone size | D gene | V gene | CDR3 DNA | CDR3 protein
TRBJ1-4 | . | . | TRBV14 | TGTGCCAGCAGCCGACAGGCTAATGAAAAACTGTTTTTT | CASSRQANEKLFF
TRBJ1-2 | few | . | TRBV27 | TGTGCCAGCAGTCAGGGATCCTCCCACTATGGCTACACCTTC | CASSQGSSHYGYTF
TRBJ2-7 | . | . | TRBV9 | TGTGCCAGCAGCGCCCGGGACACTTCATCCTACGAGCAGTACTTC | CASSARDTSSYEQYF
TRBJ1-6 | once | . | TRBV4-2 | TGTGCCAGCAGCCAAGAACCAGGGAAGGACTCACCCCTCCACTTT | CASSQEPGKDSPLHF
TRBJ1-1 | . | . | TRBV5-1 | TGCGCCAGCGGGTCCTCGAGCAGGGCGCCTACTGAAGCTTTCTTT | CASGSSSRAPTEAFF
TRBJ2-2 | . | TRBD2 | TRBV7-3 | TGTGCCAGCAGCCCAAGGGGGCTAGCGGGGGCCTCGAACACCGGGGAGCTGTTTTTT | CASSPRGLAGASNTGELFF
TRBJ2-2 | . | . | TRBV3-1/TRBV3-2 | TGTGCCAGCAGCCAAGAGGGGGGCACCGGGGAGCTGTTTTTT | CASSQEGGTGELFF
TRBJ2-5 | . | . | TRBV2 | TGTGCCAGCTCCGGGATGCAGACCCAGTACTTC | CASSGMQTQYF
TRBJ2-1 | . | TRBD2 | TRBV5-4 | TGTGCCAGCAGCTTCGTAGCGGGAATCTTAAATGAGCAGTTCTTC | CASSFVAGILNEQFF
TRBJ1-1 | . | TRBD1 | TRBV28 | TGTGCCAGCAGTAAAGCGGGACAGGGGGCCTCCGCTGAAGCTTTCTTT | CASSKAGQGASAEAFF
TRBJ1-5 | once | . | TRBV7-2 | TGTGCCAGCAGCTTAGCCGGGAACAATCAGCCCCAGCATTTT | CASSLAGNNQPQHF
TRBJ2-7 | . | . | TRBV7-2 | TGTGCCAGCAGCTCCCCCGGGAATCGGTACGAGCAGTACTTC | CASSSPGNRYEQYF
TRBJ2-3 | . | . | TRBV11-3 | TGTGCCAGCAGCTTAGATTCGACTAGCACAGATACGCAGTATTTT | CASSLDSTSTDTQYF
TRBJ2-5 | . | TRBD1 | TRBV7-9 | TGTGCCAGCAGCTCACTCCAACAGGGGTTTGCCCTAGAGACCCAGTACTTC | CASSSLQQGFALETQYF
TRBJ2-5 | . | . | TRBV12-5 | TGTGCTAGTGGCACAGGGAATCAAGAGACCCAGTACTTC | CASGTGNQETQYF
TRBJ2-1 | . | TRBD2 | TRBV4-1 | TGCGCCAGCAGCCAAAGCGGGAGTGAGCAGTTCTTC | CASSQSGSEQFF
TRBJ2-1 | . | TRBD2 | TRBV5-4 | TGTGCCAGCAGCTCTAAACCGGGGACTAGGGTCAATGAGCAGTTCTTC | CASSSKPGTRVNEQFF
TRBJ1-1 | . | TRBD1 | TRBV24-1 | TGTGCCACCAGTGACCCCCGGACAGGGAACACTGAAGCTTTCTTT | CATSDPRTGNTEAFF